This T cell receptor beta chain comes out of a study of CD8 T cells in ankylosing spondylitis. Whole-study results and caveats: Roughly eight highly homologous variants formed a TCR beta motif that appeared characteristic of ankylosing spondylitis blood. Earlier authors reported some of these motif variants in reactive arthritis synovial fluid and blood. Disease-linked clones reportedly concentrated significantly in matched ankylosing spondylitis synovial fluid. CD8+ by phenotype, disease-linked clones were relatively rare in peripheral blood.

V dropped 5 bases and J dropped 1 base, with 11 bases sitting between them. The CDR3 totals 13 residues. CDR1 and CDR2 (germline): DFQATT, SNEGSKA (reference sequence). TCRdb reprocessed the 5' RACE reads via MiXCR and lists one record per CDR3 protein. The sample has around 770,000 distinct CDR3 sequences, about 12% seen once. This clonotype came up a few times. Its antigen is currently unknown. Sample: blood, either unsorted or a sorted T cell fraction (not recorded which). The V and J genes are TRBV20-1 and TRBJ1-1; D perhaps matches TRBD1 (5 bases). The receptor's source is a male donor with ankylosing spondylitis. CDR3 residues: CSAWTPKNTEAFF. Here the CDR3 DNA reads TGCAGTGCTTGGACACCCAAGAACACTGAAGCTTTCTTT.